This entry lists 28 T cell receptor beta chains sequenced from one sample in a study of patients and donors after allogeneic stem cell transplantation. TCRdb processed the RT-PCR reads anew with MiXCR; each CDR3 protein has one entry. The sample contains under 30,000 distinct CDR3 sequences, roughly two fifths of which appear only once. Sample: blood, either unsorted or a sorted T cell fraction (not recorded which). The receptors originated from a human donor who was either an allogeneic HSCT recipient or a stem cell or donor lymphocyte infusion donor (not recorded which). It is not recorded whose cells these are; they may come from a transplant donor.

This clonotype was seen a handful of times. The chain joins TRBV3-1 to TRBJ1-6; a weak D match, TRBD1 (5 bases). This CDR3 is 15 amino acids long. Germline assignment: CDR1 LGHDT and CDR2 YNNKEL (reference sequence). Deletions cut 3 bases from V and 10 bases from J, with 16 bases between. The CDR3 coding sequence is TGTGCCAGCAGCCATCCCGGGACTATAAGATCACCCCTCCACTTT. It is translated as CASSHPGTIRSPLHF.

There are a few counts of this clonotype. This rearrangement joins TRBV2 to TRBJ1-4, with 7 bases fitting TRBD1. Trimming cost V 4 bases and J 0 bases; bases outside gene matches: 8. The length of the CDR3 is 17 residues. Germline V gives CDR1 SNHLY, CDR2 FYNNEI. CDR3 region: CASSAGGQLTTNEKLFF. CDR3 in DNA: TGTGCCAGCAGTGCCGGGGGACAGCTCACAACTAATGAAAAACTGTTTTTT. Using reference TRBV2 and TRBJ1-4 for the parts outside the CDR3, the full variable domain is EPEVTQTPSHQVTQMGQEVILRCVPISNHLYFYWYRQILGQKVEFLVSFYNNEISEKSEIFDDQFSVERPDGSNFTLKIRSTKLEDSAMYFCASSAGGQLTTNEKLFFGSGTQLSVL.

V is TRBV4-2 and J is TRBJ1-5; D possibly corresponds to TRBD1 (6 bases). V dropped 3 bases and J dropped 5 bases, with 17 bases sitting between them. CDR3 length: 16 amino acids. Germline V CDR1 and CDR2: LGHNA, YNFKEQ. In DNA, the CDR3 is TGTGCCAGCAGCCACGATACACGGGGGGCAGATCAGCCCCAGCATTTT. Encoded protein: CASSHDTRGADQPQHF.

The chain joins TRBV4-1 to TRBJ1-4; 10 bases are shared with TRBD1. This CDR3 is 15 amino acids long. Germline CDR1 is MGHRA and CDR2 is YSYEKL. After removal of 5 bases from V and 7 bases from J, the junction contained 7 bases not matched to a gene. CDR3 bases: TGCGCCAGCAGCTTGAGACAGGGGGCGAGTGAAAAACTGTTTTTT. It is translated as CASSLRQGASEKLFF.

The genes are TRBV15 and TRBJ1-4; 7 bases agree with TRBD1. Per the germline V gene, CDR1 is LNHNV and CDR2 is YYDKDF (reference sequence). This CDR3 has 15 amino acids. V trimming: 5 bases; J trimming: 4 bases; junction bases outside the gene matches: 7. The CDR3: CATSGSGQINEKLFF. The DNA for the CDR3 is TGTGCCACCAGCGGGTCGGGACAGATTAATGAAAAACTGTTTTTT. The full variable domain, in which reference TRBV15 and TRBJ1-4 provide the parts outside the CDR3, is DAMVIQNPRYQVTQFGKPVTLSCSQTLNHNVMYWYQQKSSQAPKLLFHYYDKDFNNEADTPDNFQSRRPNTSFCFLDIRSPGLGDTAMYLCATSGSGQINEKLFFGSGTQLSVL.

The gene calls are TRBV20-1 and TRBJ1-3, with 8 bases matching TRBD1. From germline, CDR1 is DFQATT and CDR2 SNEGSKA (reference sequence). The length of the CDR3 is 16 residues. Unmatched junction bases numbered 8, after V lost 0 bases and J lost 4 bases. CDR3: CSARDALRTGGNTIYF. CDR3 bases: TGCAGTGCTAGAGACGCCCTTAGGACAGGGGGAAACACCATATATTTT.

This clonotype showed up just a few times. The CDR3 sequence is CASSQVLLGFANTGELFF. In DNA, the CDR3 is TGCGCCAGCAGCCAAGTCCTATTGGGATTCGCGAACACCGGGGAGCTGTTTTTT. This chain joins TRBV4-1 and TRBJ2-2; D is ambiguous. Between the trimmed V and J ends, which lost 1 base and 0 bases, there was a span of 15 bases. CDR1 and CDR2 (germline): MGHRA, YSYEKL. There are 18 residues in the CDR3.

The V and J genes are TRBV10-2 and TRBJ2-1; D unresolved. Germline CDR1 and CDR2: WSHSY and SAAADI. The CDR3 is 10 amino acids. Trimming left V 3 bases short and J 12 bases short, with 6 bases between. CDR3 in DNA: TGCGCCAGCAGTGAAGTAGGGCAGTTCTTC. Translation gives CASSEVGQFF.

The CDR3 nucleotides are TGCGCCAGCAGCTCGAAAGCAGGGGGCGAGACCCAGTACTTC. As protein: CASSSKAGGETQYF. The V gene is TRBV5-1, the J gene TRBJ2-5; 8 bases are shared with TRBD1. Trimming cost V 3 bases and J 5 bases; bases outside gene matches: 6. The CDR3 contains 14 residues. Germline loops: CDR1 SGHRS, CDR2 YFSETQ.

This clonotype appeared a few times. This rearrangement joins TRBV5-1 to TRBJ2-4; TRBD2 agrees at 8 bases. The CDR3 runs to 15 residues. Per the germline V gene, CDR1 is SGHRS and CDR2 is YFSETQ. Trimming cost V 5 bases and J 1 base; bases outside gene matches: 5. CDR3: CASRHGRVAKNIQYF. As DNA, the CDR3 is TGCGCCAGCAGACACGGGAGGGTGGCCAAAAACATTCAGTACTTC.

There are a few counts of this clonotype. The V and J genes are TRBV19 and TRBJ2-6; 8 bases match TRBD1. The CDR3 consists of 16 residues. Trimming took 6 bases from V and 1 from J; bases not matched to a gene: 5. Germline V gene sequence: CDR1 LNHDA, CDR2 SQIVND (reference sequence). CDR3 in amino acids: CASRNQGASGANVLTF. CDR3 nucleotides: TGTGCCAGTAGGAACCAGGGGGCATCTGGGGCCAACGTCCTGACTTTC.

Many counts were recorded for this clonotype. The rearrangement uses TRBV12-3 or TRBV12-4 and TRBJ2-1; TRBD1 or TRBD2 may be the D gene (5 bases each). V lost 7 bases, J lost 9 bases, and 19 bases lay in between. This CDR3 contains 14 residues. The CDR3, as DNA: TGTGCCAGCATGGTCCGGGACGGTAGTGGTGAGCAGTTCTTC. Protein sequence: CASMVRDGSGEQFF.

The rearrangement uses TRBV3-1 and TRBJ2-5; 8 nucleotides agree with TRBD1. The CDR3 extends over 17 amino acids. From germline, CDR1 is LGHDT and CDR2 YNNKEL (reference sequence). V trimming: 0 bases; J trimming: 4 bases; junction bases outside the gene matches: 10. The CDR3 bases are TGTGCCAGCAGCCAAGATTTTTACCCGGACAGGGCAGAGACCCAGTACTTC. Protein product: CASSQDFYPDRAETQYF.

The rearrangement uses TRBV24-1 and TRBJ2-1; no reliable D call. Trimming cost V 5 bases and J 5 bases, with 3 bases left between them. Germline CDR1 is KGHDR and CDR2 is SFDVKD. This CDR3 has 11 amino acids. The CDR3 loop reads CATSAHNEQFF. The CDR3 DNA reads as TGTGCCACCAGTGCCCACAATGAGCAGTTCTTC.

This clonotype was recorded a few times. The chain links TRBV7-9 to TRBJ1-4; TRBD1 matches at 7 bases. Germline V gene lookup returns CDR1 SEHNR and CDR2 FQNEAQ (reference sequence). Germline trimming cut 2 bases from V and 2 bases from J; bases unmatched to any gene: 8. CDR3 size: 17 residues. This chain's CDR3 is CASSLRSGQVTNEKLFF. CDR3 nucleotide sequence: TGTGCCAGCAGCTTAAGATCTGGACAGGTGACTAATGAAAAACTGTTTTTT.

The chain links TRBV20-1 to TRBJ2-1; no reliable D call. The germline CDR1 and CDR2 sequences are DFQATT and SNEGSKA (reference sequence). Trimming cost V 3 bases and J 8 bases, with 5 bases left between them. The length of the CDR3 is 10 residues. CDR3 residues: CSASDHEQFF. As DNA, the CDR3 is TGCAGTGCTAGTGACCATGAGCAGTTCTTC.

V usage is TRBV27 and J usage is TRBJ2-7; D is undetermined. The V gene's germline CDR1 is MNHEY and CDR2 SMNVEV (reference sequence). V was cut by 5 bases and J by 4 bases, with 12 bases left in between. CDR3 length equals 13 residues. CDR3 protein: CASSPARIYEQYF. The CDR3 nucleotides are TGTGCCAGCAGTCCCGCAAGGATTTACGAGCAGTACTTC.

This clonotype showed up just a few times. The V gene is TRBV5-1, the J gene TRBJ1-4; D is ambiguous. CDR3 length: 14 residues. Germline values: CDR1 SGHRS, CDR2 YFSETQ. V lost 0 bases to trimming and J lost 7 bases, with 10 bases between them. This chain's CDR3 is CASSLGRVPEKLFF. CDR3 bases: TGCGCCAGCAGCTTGGGAAGGGTACCTGAAAAACTGTTTTTT.

The table lists this clonotype with a few counts. The chain has TRBV20-1 and TRBJ1-6; the match to TRBD1 covers 8 bases. V shed 4 bases, J shed 9 bases, and the junction held 11 bases outside the gene matches. Germline lookup yields CDR1 DFQATT and CDR2 SNEGSKA (reference sequence). The CDR3 contains 15 residues. The CDR3 is CSAIDRGWASSPLHF. CDR3 nucleotides: TGCAGTGCTATTGACAGGGGATGGGCAAGTTCACCCCTCCACTTT.

This chain links TRBV6-2 or TRBV6-3 with TRBJ1-2; D is undetermined. The CDR3 loop spans 14 amino acids. V was pared by 0 bases and J by 3 bases, with 8 bases between. Germline CDR1 MNHEY, CDR2 SVGEGT. This CDR3 is CASSYSWGDYGYTF. The DNA for the CDR3 is TGTGCCAGCAGTTACTCCTGGGGAGACTATGGCTACACCTTC.

Only a few counts were recorded for this clonotype. The chain recombines TRBV20-1 with TRBJ1-5, with D possibly TRBD1 on 5 matching bases. From germline, CDR1 is DFQATT and CDR2 SNEGSKA (reference sequence). This CDR3 region has 15 residues. Trimming removed 7 bases at V and 2 bases at J, with 18 bases between. CDR3 amino acids: CSVGTAGVRNQPQHF. In nucleotides, the CDR3 is TGCAGTGTCGGGACGGCGGGGGTGCGCAATCAGCCCCAGCATTTT.

The genes are TRBV6-5 and TRBJ1-3; tentatively, D is TRBD1 (6 bases). CDR1 is MNHEY and CDR2 is SVGAGI in the germline V gene. Trimming shortened V by 2 bases and J by 3 bases, and 14 bases separated the two germline ends. This CDR3 has 16 amino acids. The CDR3 nucleotides are TGTGCCAGCAGTTACGAATGGGGGGCAATTGGAAACACCATATATTTT. It is translated as CASSYEWGAIGNTIYF.

DNA of the CDR3: TGTGCCAGCAGCCCAACAAGGGTGTCTGGCTACACCTTC. Its translation: CASSPTRVSGYTF. V is TRBV7-6 and J is TRBJ1-2; D is unresolved. V lost 5 bases and J lost 7, with 14 bases in between. CDR1 and CDR2 from the germline V gene are SGHVS and FNYEAQ. This CDR3 is built from 13 residues. Combining the CDR3 with reference TRBV7-6 and TRBJ1-2 gives the whole variable domain GAGVSQSPRYKVTKRGQDVALRCDPISGHVSLYWYRQALGQGPEFLTYFNYEAQQDKSGLPNDRFSAERPEGSISTLTIQRTEQRDSAMYRCASSPTRVSGYTFGSGTRLTVV.

This clonotype was observed a handful of times. This sequence joins TRBV5-1 and TRBJ2-5; D unclear. The CDR3 runs 11 residues. Trimming took off 1 base at V and 5 bases at J, with 3 bases between the two ends. Germline V gene sequence: CDR1 SGHRS, CDR2 YFSETQ. CDR3 nucleotides: TGCGCCAGCAGCTTGTCTGAGACCCAGTACTTC. Translation gives CASSLSETQYF.

This rearrangement joins TRBV4-1 to TRBJ1-4; no firm D call. V was clipped by 11 bases and J by 0 bases, with 19 bases between them. This CDR3 comprises 16 residues. Germline V CDR1 and CDR2: MGHRA, YSYEKL. In DNA form, the CDR3 reads TGCGCCGGAAGCAGTCTATCGGAAGCAACTAATGAAAAACTGTTTTTT. Encoded protein: CAGSSLSEATNEKLFF.

The chain joins TRBV20-1 to TRBJ2-1; TRBD2 aligns across 9 bases. Looked up from germline, CDR1 is DFQATT and CDR2 is SNEGSKA (reference sequence). The CDR3 runs to 17 residues. J gave up 8 bases and V 1 base, and 15 bases lay outside the gene matches. The CDR3 loop reads CSARVYGSGGYRHEQFF. The CDR3 DNA sequence: TGCAGTGCTAGAGTATATGGTAGCGGGGGATATAGGCATGAGCAGTTCTTC.

The chain has TRBV20-1 and TRBJ1-6, with 7 bases identical to TRBD1. Germline lookup yields CDR1 DFQATT and CDR2 SNEGSKA (reference sequence). The CDR3 totals 12 residues. J lost 7 bases, V lost 6 bases, and 3 bases had no gene match. The CDR3 reads CSAKQGNSPLHF. The CDR3 DNA is TGCAGTGCCAAACAGGGGAATTCACCCCTCCACTTT.

The chain links TRBV11-2 to TRBJ2-1, with TRBD1 matching 11 bases. V lost 0 bases and J lost 9; bases outside the gene matches: 10. Germline V gene lookup returns CDR1 SGHAT and CDR2 FQNNGV. The CDR3 has 17 residues. The chain's CDR3 is CASSLDLMRTGGGEQFF. The CDR3 DNA sequence: TGTGCCAGCAGCTTAGATTTAATGCGGACAGGGGGCGGTGAGCAGTTCTTC.